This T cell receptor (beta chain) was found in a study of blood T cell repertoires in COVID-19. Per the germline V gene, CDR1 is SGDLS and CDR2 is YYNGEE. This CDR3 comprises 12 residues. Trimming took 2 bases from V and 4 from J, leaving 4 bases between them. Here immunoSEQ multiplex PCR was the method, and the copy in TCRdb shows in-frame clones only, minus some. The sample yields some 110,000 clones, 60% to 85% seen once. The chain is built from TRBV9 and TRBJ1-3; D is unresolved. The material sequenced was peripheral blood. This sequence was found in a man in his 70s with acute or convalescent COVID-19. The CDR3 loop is CASSVRGNTIYF. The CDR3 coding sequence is TGTGCCAGCAGCGTGCGGGGAAACACCATATATTTT.